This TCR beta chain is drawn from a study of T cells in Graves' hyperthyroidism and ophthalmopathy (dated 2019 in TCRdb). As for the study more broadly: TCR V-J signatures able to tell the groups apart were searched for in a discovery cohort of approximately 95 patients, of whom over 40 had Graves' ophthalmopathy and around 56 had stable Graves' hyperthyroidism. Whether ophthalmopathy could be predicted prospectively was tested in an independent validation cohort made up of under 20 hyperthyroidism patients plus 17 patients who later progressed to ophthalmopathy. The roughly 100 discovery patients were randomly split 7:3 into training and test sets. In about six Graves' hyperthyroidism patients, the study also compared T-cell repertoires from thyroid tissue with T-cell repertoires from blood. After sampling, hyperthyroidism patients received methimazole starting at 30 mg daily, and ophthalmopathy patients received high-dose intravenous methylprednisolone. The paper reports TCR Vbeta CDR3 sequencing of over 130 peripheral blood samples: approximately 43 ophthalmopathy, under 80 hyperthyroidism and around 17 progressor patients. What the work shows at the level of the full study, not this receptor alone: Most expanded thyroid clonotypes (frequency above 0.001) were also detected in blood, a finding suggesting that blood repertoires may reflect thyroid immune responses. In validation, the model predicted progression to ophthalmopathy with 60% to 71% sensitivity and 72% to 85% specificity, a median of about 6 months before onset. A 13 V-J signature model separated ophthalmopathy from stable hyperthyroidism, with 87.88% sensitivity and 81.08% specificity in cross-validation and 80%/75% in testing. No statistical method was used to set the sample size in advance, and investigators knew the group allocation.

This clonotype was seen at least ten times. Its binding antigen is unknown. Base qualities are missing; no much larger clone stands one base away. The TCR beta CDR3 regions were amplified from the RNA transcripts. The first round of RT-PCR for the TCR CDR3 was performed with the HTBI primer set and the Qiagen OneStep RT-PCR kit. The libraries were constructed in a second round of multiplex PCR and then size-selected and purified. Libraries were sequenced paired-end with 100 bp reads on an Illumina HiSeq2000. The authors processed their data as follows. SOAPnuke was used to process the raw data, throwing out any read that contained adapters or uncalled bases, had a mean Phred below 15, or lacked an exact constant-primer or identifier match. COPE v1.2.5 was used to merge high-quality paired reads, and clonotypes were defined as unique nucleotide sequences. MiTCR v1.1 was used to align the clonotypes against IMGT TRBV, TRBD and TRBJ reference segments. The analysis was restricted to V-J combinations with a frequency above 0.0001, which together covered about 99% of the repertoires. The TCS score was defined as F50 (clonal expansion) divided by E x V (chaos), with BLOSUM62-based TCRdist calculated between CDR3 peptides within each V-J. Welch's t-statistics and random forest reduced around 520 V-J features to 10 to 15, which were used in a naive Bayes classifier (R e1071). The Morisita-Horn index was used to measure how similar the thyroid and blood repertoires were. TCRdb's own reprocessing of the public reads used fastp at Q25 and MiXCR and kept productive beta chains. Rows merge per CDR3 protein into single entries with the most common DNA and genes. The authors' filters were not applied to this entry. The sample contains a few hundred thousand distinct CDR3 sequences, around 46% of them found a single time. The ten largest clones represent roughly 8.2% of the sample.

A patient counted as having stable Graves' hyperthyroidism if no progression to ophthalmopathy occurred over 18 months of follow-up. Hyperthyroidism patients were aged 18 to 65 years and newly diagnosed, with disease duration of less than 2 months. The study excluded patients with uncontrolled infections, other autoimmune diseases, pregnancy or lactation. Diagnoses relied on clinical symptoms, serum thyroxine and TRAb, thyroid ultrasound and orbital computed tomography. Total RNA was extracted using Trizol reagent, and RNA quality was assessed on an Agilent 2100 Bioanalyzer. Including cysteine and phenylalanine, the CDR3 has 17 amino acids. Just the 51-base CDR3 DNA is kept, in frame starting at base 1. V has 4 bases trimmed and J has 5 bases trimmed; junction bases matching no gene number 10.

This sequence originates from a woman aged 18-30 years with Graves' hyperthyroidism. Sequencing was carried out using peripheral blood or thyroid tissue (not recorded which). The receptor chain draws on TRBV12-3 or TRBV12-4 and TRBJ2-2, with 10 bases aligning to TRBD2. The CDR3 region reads CASSSESSGSVTGELFF. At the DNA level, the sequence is TGTGCCAGCAGTTCAGAGTCTAGCGGGAGTGTGACCGGGGAGCTGTTTTTT.